The subject of this entry is one T cell receptor beta chain. The table came from immunoSEQ multiplex PCR; TCRdb's copy has only in-frame clones and leaves some out. This sample yields about 57,000 clones, of which 82% are seen a single time; around a fifth belongs to the top ten. These data are taken from a study of blood T cell repertoires in COVID-19. CDR1 is SGHDN, CDR2 FVKESK, per germline. The CDR3 sequence is 11 residues long. The V gene lost 0 bases and the J gene lost 9 bases, with 2 bases spanning the gap. The TCR originated in a woman aged 60 to 75 with acute or convalescent COVID-19. The chain combines TRBV14 with TRBJ2-2; D gene ambiguous. Material: peripheral blood. The CDR3 spells CASSQDWELFF. The CDR3 nucleotides read TGTGCCAGCAGCCAAGACTGGGAGCTGTTTTTT.